The 4 T cell receptor beta chains below come from one sample, sequenced in a study of CD8 T cells in Susac syndrome. The RNA input was about 0.5 to 1 ug, and it was reverse transcribed with random hexamers. TCRdb re-analysed the immunoSEQ multiplex PCR reads in MiXCR, keeping a single row per CDR3 protein. The top ten clones hold about 0.14% of a sample with about 120,000 distinct CDR3 sequences, just over 95% of them seen once. The sample consisted of CD4+ T cells from PBMCs. The receptors stem from a human donor with Susac syndrome.

The chain uses TRBV29-1 and TRBJ1-4; 8 nucleotides align to TRBD1. Germline CDR1 reads SQVTM; CDR2 reads ANQGSEA. This CDR3 has 13 amino acids. J gave up 3 bases and V 7 bases, and 4 bases lay outside the gene matches. The CDR3 DNA follows: TGCAGCGCCGGGGACAGGCCTAATGAAAAACTGTTTTTT. It yields the protein CSAGDRPNEKLFF.

The chain carries TRBV7-6 and TRBJ2-3; unclear D gene. Deletions cut 5 bases from V and 0 bases from J, with 18 bases between. Per the germline V gene, CDR1 is SGHVS and CDR2 is FNYEAQ. The CDR3 is 17 amino acids. In nucleotides, the CDR3 is TGTGCCAGCAGCGCTTACTCCAGCTACCGCAGCACAGATACGCAGTATTTT. It yields the protein CASSAYSSYRSTDTQYF.

This chain connects TRBV3-1 to TRBJ2-7; a possible D gene is TRBD1 (6 bases). Germline assignment: CDR1 LGHDT and CDR2 YNNKEL (reference sequence). Trimming removed 1 base at V and 3 bases at J, with 7 bases between. The CDR3 is 13 amino acids. The CDR3 region is CASSQGRGYEQYF. The CDR3 region has the DNA TGTGCCAGCAGCCAAGGCAGGGGCTACGAGCAGTACTTC.

The genes are TRBV2 and TRBJ2-3; 8 bases map to TRBD2. Looked up from germline, CDR1 is SNHLY and CDR2 is FYNNEI. Trimming removed 3 bases from V and 5 bases from J; junction bases left unmatched: 7. The CDR3 has 15 amino acids. The CDR3 nucleotides are TGTGCCAGCAGTGATGGGGGGAGCGGGAGAGATACGCAGTATTTT. Its translation is CASSDGGSGRDTQYF.